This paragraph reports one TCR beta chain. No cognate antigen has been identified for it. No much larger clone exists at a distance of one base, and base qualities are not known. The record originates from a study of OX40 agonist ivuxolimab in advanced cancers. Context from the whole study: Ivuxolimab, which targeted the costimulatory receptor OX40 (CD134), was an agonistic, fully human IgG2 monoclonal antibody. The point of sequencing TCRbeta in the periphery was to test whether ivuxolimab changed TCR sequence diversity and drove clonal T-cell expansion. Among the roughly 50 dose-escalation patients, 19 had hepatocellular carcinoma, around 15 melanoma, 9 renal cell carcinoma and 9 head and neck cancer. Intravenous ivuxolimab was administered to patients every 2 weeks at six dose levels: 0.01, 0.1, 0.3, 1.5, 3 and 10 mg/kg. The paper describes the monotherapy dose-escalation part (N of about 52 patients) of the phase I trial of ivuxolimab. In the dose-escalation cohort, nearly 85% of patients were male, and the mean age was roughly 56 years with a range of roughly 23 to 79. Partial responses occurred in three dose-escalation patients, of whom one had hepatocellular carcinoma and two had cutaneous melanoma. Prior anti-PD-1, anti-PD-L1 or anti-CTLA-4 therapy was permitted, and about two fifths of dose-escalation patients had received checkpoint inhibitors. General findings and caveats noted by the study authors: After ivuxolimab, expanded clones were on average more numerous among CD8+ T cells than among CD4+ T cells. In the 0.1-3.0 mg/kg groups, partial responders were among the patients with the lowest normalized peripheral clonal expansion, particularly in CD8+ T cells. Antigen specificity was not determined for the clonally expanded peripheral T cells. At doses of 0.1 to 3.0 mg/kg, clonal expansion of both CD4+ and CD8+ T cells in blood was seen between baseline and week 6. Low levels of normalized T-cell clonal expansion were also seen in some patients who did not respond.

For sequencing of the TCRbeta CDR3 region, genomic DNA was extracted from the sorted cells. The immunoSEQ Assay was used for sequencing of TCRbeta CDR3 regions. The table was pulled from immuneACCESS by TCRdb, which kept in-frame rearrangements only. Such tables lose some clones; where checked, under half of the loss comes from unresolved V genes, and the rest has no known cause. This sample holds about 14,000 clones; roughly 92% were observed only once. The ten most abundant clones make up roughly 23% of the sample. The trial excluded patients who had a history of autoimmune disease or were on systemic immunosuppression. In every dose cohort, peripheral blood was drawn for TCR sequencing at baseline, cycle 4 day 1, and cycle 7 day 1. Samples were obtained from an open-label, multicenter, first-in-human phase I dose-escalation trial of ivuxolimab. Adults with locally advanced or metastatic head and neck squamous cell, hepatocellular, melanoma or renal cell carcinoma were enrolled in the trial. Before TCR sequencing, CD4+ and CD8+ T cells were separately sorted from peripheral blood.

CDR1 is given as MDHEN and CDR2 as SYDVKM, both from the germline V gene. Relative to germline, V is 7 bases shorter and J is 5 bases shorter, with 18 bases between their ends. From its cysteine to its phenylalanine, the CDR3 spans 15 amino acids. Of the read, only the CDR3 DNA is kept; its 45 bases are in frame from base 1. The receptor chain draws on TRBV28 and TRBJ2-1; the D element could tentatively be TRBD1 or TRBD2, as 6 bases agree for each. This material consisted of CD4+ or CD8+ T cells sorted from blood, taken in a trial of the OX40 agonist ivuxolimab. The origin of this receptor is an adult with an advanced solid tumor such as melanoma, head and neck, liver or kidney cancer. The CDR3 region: CASTTLLGGNNEQFF. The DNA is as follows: TGTGCCAGCACCACACTCCTCGGGGGCAACAATGAGCAGTTCTTC. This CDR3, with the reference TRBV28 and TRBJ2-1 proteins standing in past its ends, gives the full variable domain DVKVTQSSRYLVKRTGEKVFLECVQDMDHENMFWYRQDPGLGLRLIYFSYDVKMKEKGDIPEGYSVSREKKERFSLILESASTNQTSMYLCASTTLLGGNNEQFFGPGTRLTVL.